This T cell receptor beta chain was identified in a study of identical twins. Notes on the study in general: Fewer insertions characterized abundant cord blood beta clonotypes, whereas memory repertoires showed none.

V was pared by 6 bases and J by 0 bases, with 12 bases between. Germline CDR1 reads SNHLY; CDR2 reads FYNNEI. This CDR3 region has 14 residues. Unique molecular identifiers were present on the cDNA, which also gained a universal primer site by template switching. TCRdb re-called the 5' RACE reads with MiXCR, one entry per CDR3 protein. The sample holds about 240,000 distinct CDR3 sequences; roughly 12% are singletons and the top ten take about 3.9%. Turning to this clonotype: Its cognate antigen is unknown.

The same sample was also studied in work on yellow fever vaccine responses in identical twins. From that report: Twins reportedly mounted vaccine T cell responses that seemed partly convergent, partly personalized.

This clonotype originated in a woman aged 18-29 years in good health. This sequence joins TRBV2 and TRBJ2-7, with no clear D. Source material: memory (CD45RO+) T cells sorted from blood. DNA of the CDR3: TGTGCCAGCAGGAGGTCGGCCAACTCCTACGAGCAGTACTTC. Translation gives CASRRSANSYEQYF.